The next 14 T cell receptor beta chains were all read from a single sample in a study of T-cell memory formation after mild COVID-19. TCRdb itself ran the 5' RACE reads through MiXCR, one entry per CDR3 protein. The sample lists under 300,000 distinct CDR3 sequences; 15% to 20% were seen once. Source material: PBMCs or a T cell subset sorted from them (not recorded which). The receptor source for this set is a man aged 18 to 30 who had mild COVID-19 (a few samples of this study predate the infection). Cell type and time point are not known.

This clonotype was counted a few times. The chain has TRBV7-3 and TRBJ2-7; tentatively, D is TRBD1 or TRBD2 (5 bases each). Trimming pared 5 bases from V and 6 bases from J, leaving 11 bases between. This CDR3 region has 12 residues. Germline CDR1 and CDR2: SGHTA and FQGTGA. CDR3 sequence: CASSRGAGEQYV. In nucleotides, the CDR3 is TGTGCCAGCAGCCGAGGGGCGGGCGAGCAGTACGTC.

The chain carries TRBV6-2 or TRBV6-3 and TRBJ2-7; 8 nucleotides match TRBD1. Per the germline V gene, CDR1 is MNHEY and CDR2 is SVGEGT. CDR3 length equals 14 residues. Trimming removed 6 bases from V and 4 bases from J; junction bases left unmatched: 8. The CDR3 nucleotides read TGTGCCAGCAGGTCAGACAGGGGAGTATACGAGCAGTACTTC. It translates to CASRSDRGVYEQYF.

This clonotype was found many times. The chain has TRBV12-3 or TRBV12-4 and TRBJ1-2, with TRBD1 identical over 7 bases. The CDR3 covers 12 residues. Trimming removed 4 bases from V and 8 bases from J; junction bases left unmatched: 4. Written as DNA, the CDR3 is TGTGCCAGCAGTTCGACAGGGCAGGGCTACACCTTC. This gives the protein CASSSTGQGYTF.

The chain couples TRBV7-2 to TRBJ1-4; D possibly corresponds to TRBD1 (5 bases). This CDR3 is built from 15 residues. The germline V gene encodes CDR1 SGHTA and CDR2 FQGNSA. Trimming shortened V by 5 bases and J by 7 bases, and 17 bases separated the two germline ends. CDR3 nucleotides: TGTGCCAGCAGCAGGACCGGGACTACCGTTGAAAAACTGTTTTTT. Translated, it gives CASSRTGTTVEKLFF.

This clonotype occurred a few times. Written as DNA, the CDR3 is TGTGCCAGCAGCGCGGGACAGGGACAGGGCGAGCAGTACGTC. Translation: CASSAGQGQGEQYV. The J gene is TRBJ2-7, the V gene TRBV7-2, with 9 bases aligning to TRBD1. After removal of 5 bases from V and 6 bases from J, the junction contained 8 bases not matched to a gene. This CDR3 contains 14 residues. Germline CDR1 reads SGHTA; CDR2 reads FQGNSA.

This clonotype was counted between two and nine times. This chain connects TRBV28 to TRBJ2-3; TRBD2 matches 8 bases. Germline V gives CDR1 MDHEN, CDR2 SYDVKM. The V segment lost 8 bases and the J segment 3 bases; nucleotides outside the gene matches: 10. This CDR3 has 15 amino acids. As DNA, the CDR3 is TGTGCCAGCTCTCGGGGGGGCAGGAGGACAGATACGCAGTATTTT. It is translated as CASSRGGRRTDTQYF. Filled out from reference TRBV28 and TRBJ2-3, the complete variable domain reads DVKVTQSSRYLVKRTGEKVFLECVQDMDHENMFWYRQDPGLGLRLIYFSYDVKMKEKGDIPEGYSVSREKKERFSLILESASTNQTSMYLCASSRGGRRTDTQYFGPGTRLTVL.

In this sample, this clonotype turned up a few times. The V call is TRBV18, the J call TRBJ2-3; no reliable D call. The germline V and J ends were trimmed by 0 bases and 1 base, with 17 bases remaining between them. The CDR3 sequence is 18 residues long. The V gene's germline CDR1 is KGHSH and CDR2 LQKENI. CDR3 bases: TGTGCCAGCTCACCACCGGGTGTTTACGGTTCGGGCACAGATACGCAGTATTTT. It yields the protein CASSPPGVYGSGTDTQYF. Full variable domain (rest looked up from reference TRBV18 and TRBJ2-3): NAGVMQNPRHLVRRRGQEARLRCSPMKGHSHVYWYRQLPEEGLKFMVYLQKENIIDESGMPKERFSAEFPKEGPSILRIQQVVRGDSAAYFCASSPPGVYGSGTDTQYFGPGTRLTVL.

This clonotype was detected only a few times. The J gene is TRBJ1-2, the V gene TRBV6-5; D uncertain. CDR1 is MNHEY and CDR2 is SVGAGI in the germline V gene. V was shortened by 2 bases and J by 3 bases, with 7 bases between the two germline ends. This CDR3 has 13 residues. The CDR3 loop reads CASSYGPHYGYTF. As DNA, the CDR3 is TGTGCCAGCAGTTACGGTCCCCACTATGGCTACACCTTC.

This chain connects TRBV20-1 to TRBJ1-2, with D unresolved. Trimming removed 5 bases at V and 7 bases at J, with 8 bases between. Germline CDR1 and CDR2: DFQATT and SNEGSKA (reference sequence). There are 10 residues in the CDR3. The CDR3 nucleotides read TGCAGTGCTGAGGGTTTTGGCTACACCTTC. Translated: CSAEGFGYTF.

This rearrangement joins TRBV4-3 to TRBJ2-6, with D maybe TRBD2 (6 bases). The CDR3 has 17 residues. The ends were cut back, 4 bases at V and 0 bases at J, with 13 bases in the middle. Germline V gene sequence: CDR1 LGHNA, CDR2 YSLEER. The CDR3 sequence is CASSPGGSNSGANVLTF. The CDR3 DNA sequence: TGCGCCAGCAGCCCCGGGGGATCTAACTCTGGGGCCAACGTCCTGACTTTC.

This clonotype was recorded many times. The V and J genes are TRBV11-2 and TRBJ2-2; no clear D gene. The germline gives CDR1 SGHAT, CDR2 FQNNGV. Trimming pared 4 bases from V and 5 bases from J, leaving 5 bases between. This CDR3 has 12 amino acids. The CDR3, as DNA: TGTGCCAGCAGCTATGGGACCGGGGAGCTGTTTTTT. Translating it yields CASSYGTGELFF.

The chain has TRBV10-3 and TRBJ1-1; maybe TRBD1 (5 bases). V dropped 0 bases and J dropped 10 bases, with 9 bases sitting between them. This CDR3 has 12 residues. CDR1 is ENHRY, CDR2 SYGVKD, per germline. The CDR3 spells CAISESQGLAFF. As DNA, the CDR3 is TGTGCCATCAGTGAGTCGCAGGGTTTAGCTTTCTTT.

This clonotype was found a few times. The V and J genes are TRBV9 and TRBJ1-6; D is undetermined. Per the germline V gene, CDR1 is SGDLS and CDR2 is YYNGEE. This CDR3 has 13 residues. Trimming took 2 bases from V and 7 from J, leaving 7 bases between them. DNA of the CDR3: TGTGCCAGCAGCGTGCGACTGAATTCACCCCTCCACTTT. The encoded protein is CASSVRLNSPLHF.

In this sample, this clonotype turned up a few times. This chain uses TRBV6-1 with TRBJ1-6; D gene uncertain. This CDR3 contains 14 residues. Germline V CDR1 and CDR2: MNHNS, SASEGT. V lost 2 bases to trimming and J lost 13 bases, with 15 bases between them. Written as DNA, the CDR3 is TGTGCCAGCAGTGAAAGGGCGTCCTCTTCCCCCCTCCACTTT. Translation gives CASSERASSSPLHF.